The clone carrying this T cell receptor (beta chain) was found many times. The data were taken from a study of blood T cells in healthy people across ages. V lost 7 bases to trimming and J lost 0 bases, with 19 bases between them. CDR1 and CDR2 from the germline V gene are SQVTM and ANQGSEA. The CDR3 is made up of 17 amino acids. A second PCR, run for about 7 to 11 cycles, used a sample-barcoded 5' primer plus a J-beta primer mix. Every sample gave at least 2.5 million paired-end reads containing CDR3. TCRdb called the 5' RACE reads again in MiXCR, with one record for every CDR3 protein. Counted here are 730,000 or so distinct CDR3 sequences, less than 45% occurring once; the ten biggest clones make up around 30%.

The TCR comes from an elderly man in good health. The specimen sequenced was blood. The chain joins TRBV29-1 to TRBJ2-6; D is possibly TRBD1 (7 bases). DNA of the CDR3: TGCAGCGATGGAGGGACAGTTGTACTCTCTGGGGCCAACGTCCTGACTTTC. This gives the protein CSDGGTVVLSGANVLTF.